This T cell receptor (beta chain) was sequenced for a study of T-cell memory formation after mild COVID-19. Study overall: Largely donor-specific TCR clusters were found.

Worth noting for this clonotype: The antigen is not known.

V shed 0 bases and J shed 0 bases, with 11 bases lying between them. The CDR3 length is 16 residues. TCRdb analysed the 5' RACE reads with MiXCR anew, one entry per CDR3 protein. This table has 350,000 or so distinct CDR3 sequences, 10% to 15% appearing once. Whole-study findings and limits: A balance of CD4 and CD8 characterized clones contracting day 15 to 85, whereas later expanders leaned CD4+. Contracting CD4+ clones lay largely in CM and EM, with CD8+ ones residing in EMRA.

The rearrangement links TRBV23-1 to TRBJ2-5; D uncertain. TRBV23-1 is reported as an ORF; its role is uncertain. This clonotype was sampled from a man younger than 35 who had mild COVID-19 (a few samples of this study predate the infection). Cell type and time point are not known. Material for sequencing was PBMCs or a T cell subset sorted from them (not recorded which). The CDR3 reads CASSQSGHRYQETQYF. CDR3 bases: TGCGCCAGCAGTCAATCCGGGCACCGGTACCAAGAGACCCAGTACTTC.